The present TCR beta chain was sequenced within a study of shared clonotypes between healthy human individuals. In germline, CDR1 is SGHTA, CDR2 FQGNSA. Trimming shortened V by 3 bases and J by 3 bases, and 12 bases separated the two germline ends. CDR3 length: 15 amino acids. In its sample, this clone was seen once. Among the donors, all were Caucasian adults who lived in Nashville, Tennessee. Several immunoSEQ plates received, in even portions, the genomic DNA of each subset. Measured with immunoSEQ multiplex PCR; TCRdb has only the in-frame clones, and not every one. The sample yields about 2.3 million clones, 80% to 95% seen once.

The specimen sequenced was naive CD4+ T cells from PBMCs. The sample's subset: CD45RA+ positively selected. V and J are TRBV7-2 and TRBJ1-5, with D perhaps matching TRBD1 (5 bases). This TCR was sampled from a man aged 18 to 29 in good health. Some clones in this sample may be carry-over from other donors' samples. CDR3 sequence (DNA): TGTGCCAGCAGCTTCCGAGGGGTCCCCAATCAGCCCCAGCATTTT. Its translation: CASSFRGVPNQPQHF. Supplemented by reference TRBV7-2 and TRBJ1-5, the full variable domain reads GAGVSQSPSNKVTEKGKDVELRCDPISGHTALYWYRQSLGQGLEFLIYFQGNSAPDKSGLPSDRFSAERTGGSVSTLTIQRTQQEDSAVYLCASSFRGVPNQPQHFGDGTRLSIL.